The 26 T cell receptor beta chains below come from one sample, sequenced in a study of blood T cell repertoires in COVID-19. Only in-frame clones appear in the TCRdb table, and some are missing; sequencing was by immunoSEQ multiplex PCR. The sample consists of just over 95,000 clones, approximately 90% of them appearing once. Sample: peripheral blood. The receptors were sampled from a man in his 60s with acute or convalescent COVID-19.

This chain joins TRBV19 and TRBJ2-2; possibly TRBD2 for D (5 bases). The CDR3 covers 14 residues. Between the trimmed V and J ends, which lost 5 bases and 1 base, there was a span of 8 bases. Germline V gene data show CDR1 as LNHDA and CDR2 as SQIVND (reference sequence). As DNA, the CDR3 is TGTGCCAGTAGTTGGGAGATGAACACCGGGGAGCTGTTTTTT. Protein: CASSWEMNTGELFF.

This CDR3 is CASSVQGQLNTEAFF. Written as DNA, the CDR3 is TGTGCCAGCAGCGTGCAGGGACAGCTGAACACTGAAGCTTTCTTT. The rearrangement uses TRBV9 and TRBJ1-1; TRBD1 matches at 7 bases. Germline V gene sequence: CDR1 SGDLS, CDR2 YYNGEE. The ends lost 2 bases at V and 0 bases at J; junction bases unmatched: 4. This CDR3 has 15 amino acids.

The J gene is TRBJ2-2, the V gene TRBV5-1; possible D gene TRBD1, 6 bases. Per the germline V gene, CDR1 is SGHRS and CDR2 is YFSETQ. The CDR3 runs to 14 residues. V was pared by 3 bases and J by 1 base, with 7 bases between. This CDR3 is CASSSDRNTGELFF. The DNA for the CDR3 is TGCGCCAGCAGCTCGGACAGGAACACCGGGGAGCTGTTTTTT.

This clone has only a few counts. V and J are TRBV5-1 and TRBJ2-4; possible D gene TRBD1, 5 bases. The CDR3 has 14 residues. Deletions cut 4 bases from V and 0 bases from J, with 8 bases between. CDR1 and CDR2 from the germline V gene are SGHRS and YFSETQ. In DNA, the CDR3 is TGCGCCAGCAGCCCGCAGGGAGCCAAAAACATTCAGTACTTC. Its protein product is CASSPQGAKNIQYF.

CDR3 coding DNA: TGTGCCAGCAGCTTAGAATCAGGGCGGGAGACCCAGTACTTC. It is translated as CASSLESGRETQYF. The genes are TRBV7-6 and TRBJ2-5; TRBD1 might be the D (5 bases). The CDR3 sequence is 14 residues long. Trimming shortened V by 1 base and J by 5 bases, and 11 bases separated the two germline ends. Germline CDR1 reads SGHVS; CDR2 reads FNYEAQ. The entire variable domain, with the rest obtained from reference TRBV7-6 and TRBJ2-5, is as follows: GAGVSQSPRYKVTKRGQDVALRCDPISGHVSLYWYRQALGQGPEFLTYFNYEAQQDKSGLPNDRFSAERPEGSISTLTIQRTEQRDSAMYRCASSLESGRETQYFGPGTRLLVL.

V is TRBV7-9 and J is TRBJ2-1; a possible D gene is TRBD1 (5 bases). Germline V gives CDR1 SEHNR, CDR2 FQNEAQ (reference sequence). The V and J ends lost 0 bases and 6 bases respectively, with 21 bases between them. The CDR3 runs 18 residues. The CDR3 region has the DNA TGTGCCAGCAGCTTAGCTCGTATTCAGGGCGCTACGTTCAATGAGCAGTTCTTC. This gives the protein CASSLARIQGATFNEQFF.

J is TRBJ1-5 and V is TRBV12-3 or TRBV12-4; unclear D gene. The CDR3 spans 13 residues. Between the trimmed V and J ends, which lost 3 bases and 0 bases, there was a span of 3 bases. CDR3 region: CASSFSSNQPQHF. The CDR3 nucleotides are TGTGCCAGCAGTTTCTCTAGCAATCAGCCCCAGCATTTT.

This chain uses TRBV18 with TRBJ1-1; D perhaps matches TRBD1 (6 bases). This CDR3 has 16 amino acids. The germline CDR1 and CDR2 sequences are KGHSH and LQKENI. V dropped 4 bases and J dropped 5 bases, with 20 bases sitting between them. CDR3 in amino acids: CASSLLQRGLGTEAFF. CDR3 coding DNA: TGTGCCAGCTCACTCCTACAGAGGGGGTTAGGTACTGAAGCTTTCTTT. The full variable domain, rest sourced from reference TRBV18 and TRBJ1-1, is NAGVMQNPRHLVRRRGQEARLRCSPMKGHSHVYWYRQLPEEGLKFMVYLQKENIIDESGMPKERFSAEFPKEGPSILRIQQVVRGDSAAYFCASSLLQRGLGTEAFFGQGTRLTVV.

The rearrangement links TRBV5-1 to TRBJ2-2; 9 bases map to TRBD2. V trimming: 4 bases; J trimming: 4 bases; junction bases outside the gene matches: 11. This CDR3 has 17 amino acids. In germline, CDR1 is SGHRS, CDR2 YFSETQ. The CDR3 sequence is CASSPFSGGTATGELFF. The CDR3 DNA is TGCGCCAGCAGCCCCTTTAGCGGGGGTACGGCCACCGGGGAGCTGTTTTTT. Based on the CDR3 plus reference TRBV5-1 and TRBJ2-2, the full variable domain is KAGVTQTPRYLIKTRGQQVTLSCSPISGHRSVSWYQQTPGQGLQFLFEYFSETQRNKGNFPGRFSGRQFSNSRSEMNVSTLELGDSALYLCASSPFSGGTATGELFFGEGSRLTVL.

The rearrangement joins TRBV20-1 to TRBJ2-3; D is undetermined. CDR3 size: 11 residues. V dropped 6 bases and J dropped 6 bases, with 10 bases sitting between them. CDR1 DFQATT and CDR2 SNEGSKA come from the germline V gene (reference sequence). CDR3 nucleotides: TGCAGTGCCCCGTTTCCGGATACGCAGTATTTT. Protein product: CSAPFPDTQYF.

CDR3 bases: TGCAGTGCTAGTTCAGGGGGGTCTGGTTATGGCTACACCTTC. Protein sequence: CSASSGGSGYGYTF. The chain recombines TRBV20-1 with TRBJ1-2; TRBD1 agrees at 7 bases. The CDR3 is made up of 14 amino acids. J gave up 5 bases and V 3 bases, and 9 bases lay outside the gene matches. CDR1 and CDR2 from the germline V gene are DFQATT and SNEGSKA (reference sequence).

The rearrangement joins TRBV7-9 to TRBJ1-5; 11 bases map to TRBD1. J lost 3 bases, V lost 4 bases, and 2 bases had no gene match. The CDR3 length is 15 residues. Per germline, CDR1 SEHNR and CDR2 FQNEAQ (reference sequence). CDR3 amino acids: CASSSGQGDNQPQHF. As DNA, the CDR3 is TGTGCCAGCAGCTCGGGACAGGGGGACAATCAGCCCCAGCATTTT.

This chain links TRBV9 with TRBJ1-1; D remains ambiguous. CDR3 length: 13 amino acids. Germline V gene data show CDR1 as SGDLS and CDR2 as YYNGEE. Trimming shortened V by 0 bases and J by 12 bases, and 15 bases separated the two germline ends. The CDR3: CASSVVSGRETFF. The CDR3 DNA is TGTGCCAGCAGCGTAGTGTCCGGGCGGGAAACTTTCTTT.

The rearrangement joins TRBV19 to TRBJ2-5; D may be TRBD1 (5 bases). Trimming left V 7 bases short and J 3 bases short, with 21 bases between. The CDR3 runs 16 residues. In germline, CDR1 is LNHDA, CDR2 SQIVND (reference sequence). The CDR3 region has the DNA TGTGCCAGTACTCCTCTCTTCCAGGGTGTGGAAGAGACCCAGTACTTC. As protein: CASTPLFQGVEETQYF.

The V gene is TRBV13, the J gene TRBJ1-3; D is unclear. The V end was cut by 8 bases, the J end by 5 bases, with 13 bases between. Germline V gene sequence: CDR1 PRHDT, CDR2 FYEKMQ (reference sequence). The CDR3 consists of 13 residues. CDR3 protein: CASSPGERNTIYF. CDR3 coding DNA: TGTGCCAGCTCCCCGGGAGAGCGAAACACCATATATTTT.

The chain is built from TRBV11-2 and TRBJ1-1, with D unresolved. Trimming cost V 1 base and J 1 base, with 4 bases left between them. Germline loops: CDR1 SGHAT, CDR2 FQNNGV. The CDR3 totals 13 residues. For the CDR3, the DNA is TGTGCCAGCAGCTTAGCAGAGAACACTGAAGCTTTCTTT. Translating it yields CASSLAENTEAFF.

The V and J genes are TRBV28 and TRBJ2-3; 8 bases line up with TRBD2. Trimming took 6 bases from V and 1 from J; bases not matched to a gene: 6. The germline gives CDR1 MDHEN, CDR2 SYDVKM. The CDR3 loop spans 15 amino acids. The DNA for the CDR3 is TGTGCCAGCAGCCGCGGGGGGTGGGGCACAGATACGCAGTATTTT. Protein product: CASSRGGWGTDTQYF.

J is TRBJ1-5 and V is TRBV7-8; weak D call: TRBD1 (5 bases). V gave up 5 bases and J gave up 15 bases, with 17 bases separating them. The CDR3 extends over 12 amino acids. CDR1 is SGHVS, CDR2 FQNEAQ, per germline. As DNA, the CDR3 is TGTGCCAGCAGCCAACAAGACAGTTCGCTGCATTTT. Residues: CASSQQDSSLHF.

In DNA, the CDR3 is TGCGCCAGCAGCTATAACAGGGGAGGCGCTGAAGCTTTCTTT. Translation: CASSYNRGGAEAFF. The V and J genes are TRBV5-1 and TRBJ1-1, with TRBD1 identical over 7 bases. The CDR3 runs to 14 residues. Germline CDR1 and CDR2: SGHRS and YFSETQ. Germline trimming cut 3 bases from V and 6 bases from J; bases unmatched to any gene: 8.

The chain employs TRBV7-2 and TRBJ1-5; D is perhaps TRBD1 (5 bases). Per the germline V gene, CDR1 is SGHTA and CDR2 is FQGNSA. The CDR3 spans 15 residues. Trimming took off 0 bases at V and 7 bases at J, with 13 bases between the two ends. CDR3 nucleotide sequence: TGTGCCAGCAGCTTAGCGGCAGGGATGGTGCAGCCCCAGCATTTT. Translation gives CASSLAAGMVQPQHF.

This clone was seen a single time. This chain connects TRBV5-1 to TRBJ1-5, with 7 bases identical to TRBD1. Trimming removed 4 bases from V and 2 bases from J; junction bases left unmatched: 6. CDR3 length: 15 residues. Germline values: CDR1 SGHRS, CDR2 YFSETQ. CDR3 in amino acids: CASSGPGQGNQPQHF. In DNA, the CDR3 is TGCGCCAGCAGCGGTCCCGGACAGGGCAATCAGCCCCAGCATTTT.

This rearrangement joins TRBV3-1 (or the pseudogene TRBV3-2) to TRBJ1-4, with 7 bases aligning to TRBD1. This CDR3 has 12 residues. CDR1 and CDR2 from the germline V gene are LGHDT and YNNKEL (reference sequence). CDR3 nucleotide sequence: TGTGCTGCCGGGACAGCGAATGAAAAACTGTTTTTT. It codes for CAAGTANEKLFF.

This chain connects TRBV6-2 or TRBV6-3 to TRBJ2-1; a possible D gene is TRBD2 (6 bases). This CDR3 has 16 residues. The germline CDR1 and CDR2 sequences are MNHEY and SVGEGT. Trimming took off 4 bases at V and 5 bases at J, with 18 bases between the two ends. CDR3: CASSSREKGWDNEQFF. The CDR3 region has the DNA TGTGCCAGCAGTTCCCGGGAGAAAGGTTGGGACAATGAGCAGTTCTTC.

This chain joins TRBV2 and TRBJ1-2; no clear D. The CDR3 is 14 residues long. The germline V gene encodes CDR1 SNHLY and CDR2 FYNNEI. The V end lost 6 bases, the J end lost 2 bases, and 13 bases lay between the germline ends. CDR3 in amino acids: CASRYSSTNYGYTF. As DNA, the CDR3 is TGTGCCAGCAGATATAGTTCAACCAACTATGGCTACACCTTC.

J is TRBJ2-3 and V is TRBV19; D is unclear. The CDR3 extends over 15 amino acids. V lost 5 bases, J lost 0 bases, and 12 bases lay in between. From germline, CDR1 is LNHDA and CDR2 SQIVND (reference sequence). CDR3 sequence: CASSFRPLSTDTQYF. DNA of the CDR3: TGTGCCAGTAGTTTCAGGCCCCTCAGCACAGATACGCAGTATTTT.

The chain combines TRBV6-5 with TRBJ1-2; D ambiguous. V lost 0 bases to trimming and J lost 3 bases, with 14 bases between them. Germline CDR1 MNHEY, CDR2 SVGAGI. The CDR3 contains 16 residues. CDR3 sequence (DNA): TGTGCCAGCAGTTACTCACCAGGTTTTATGGACTATGGCTACACCTTC. Protein product: CASSYSPGFMDYGYTF.